The 24 T cell receptor beta chains given below trace back to one sample, sequenced in a study of Ad26.COV2.S vaccination and SARS-CoV-2 variants. The treatment is: 19 received Ad26.COV2.S at low or high dose, single or two shots; roughly 5 received placebo; per-sample allocation not given. Day 63 after the first injection of vaccine or placebo was the sampling time. Only in-frame clones appear in the TCRdb table, and some are missing; sequencing was by immunoSEQ multiplex PCR. The data hold about 680,000 clones, with 80% to 90% observed a single time. Sequencing used peripheral blood, obtained in a trial of Ad26.COV2.S vaccine versus placebo. These receptors came from a person aged 18-65 years who received the Ad26.COV2.S COVID-19 vaccine or a placebo.

V usage is TRBV5-6 and J usage is TRBJ1-2; TRBD1 matches 9 bases. The CDR3 is made up of 14 amino acids. Germline CDR1 is SGHDT and CDR2 is YYEEEE. V lost 2 bases, J lost 6 bases, and 5 bases stayed unmatched. CDR3 DNA: TGTGCCAGCAGCTTTGGGACAGGGAGTAATGGCTACACCTTC. It specifies CASSFGTGSNGYTF.

The V call is TRBV11-2, the J call TRBJ1-1; tentative D call: TRBD1 (5 bases). The CDR3 has 14 residues. Trimming removed 6 bases from V and 5 bases from J, with 16 bases in between. CDR1 SGHAT and CDR2 FQNNGV come from the germline V gene. CDR3 amino acids: CASRGSQGWTEAFF. The DNA of the CDR3 is TGTGCCAGCAGAGGTAGCCAGGGCTGGACTGAAGCTTTCTTT.

This chain links TRBV7-6 with TRBJ2-7, with TRBD2 matching over 13 bases. This CDR3 is built from 19 residues. The germline V gene encodes CDR1 SGHVS and CDR2 FNYEAQ. With 1 base clipped from V and 2 bases from J, the junction kept 11 bases outside the gene matches. CDR3 bases: TGTGCCAGCAGCTTAGGCCCCGGGACTAGCGGGGTCGGAACCTACGAGCAGTACTTC. It specifies CASSLGPGTSGVGTYEQYF.

The chain couples TRBV30 to TRBJ2-5; 9 bases fit TRBD1. CDR1 and CDR2 from the germline V gene are GTSNPN and SVGIG (reference sequence). J was trimmed by 4 bases and V by 2 bases; bases with no gene match: 5. This CDR3 is built from 14 residues. CDR3 sequence reads: CAWSRGQGIETQYF. CDR3 in DNA: TGTGCCTGGAGTCGAGGACAGGGGATAGAGACCCAGTACTTC.

The chain links TRBV6-5 to TRBJ2-1, with D uncertain. The ends were cut back, 6 bases at V and 5 bases at J, with 8 bases in the middle. Germline V gene data show CDR1 as MNHEY and CDR2 as SVGAGI. The CDR3 has 12 residues. DNA of the CDR3: TGTGCCAGCAGGAGAGGAGACAATGAGCAGTTCTTC. Translated, it gives CASRRGDNEQFF.

DNA for the CDR3: TGTGCCAGCAGCCAAGTCGATTCTTTACCCCTCCACTTT. Translating gives CASSQVDSLPLHF. The rearrangement links TRBV14 to TRBJ1-6; D is unclear. This CDR3 has 13 amino acids. Germline CDR1 and CDR2: SGHDN and FVKESK. Trimming shortened V by 1 base and J by 12 bases, and 10 bases separated the two germline ends.

This rearrangement joins TRBV6-6 to TRBJ1-6, with D perhaps matching TRBD1 (6 bases). The germline gives CDR1 MNHNY, CDR2 SVGAGI (reference sequence). The CDR3 totals 16 residues. V lost 5 bases to trimming and J lost 3 bases, with 14 bases between them. In DNA form, the CDR3 reads TGTGCCAGCAGTACGAGGGGGGGCCTCTATAATTCACCCCTCCACTTT. Protein sequence: CASSTRGGLYNSPLHF.

The V and J genes are TRBV7-2 and TRBJ1-1; no firm D call. The germline gives CDR1 SGHTA, CDR2 FQGNSA. The CDR3 length is 14 residues. Trimming took off 1 base at V and 12 bases at J, with 18 bases between the two ends. CDR3 in amino acids: CASSLGGPGPLPFF. The CDR3 nucleotides are TGTGCCAGCAGCTTAGGTGGCCCCGGACCCCTGCCTTTCTTT.

This clone was recorded once. The chain links TRBV6-5 to TRBJ1-2; maybe TRBD1 (5 bases). Trimming removed 7 bases at V and 2 bases at J, with 17 bases between. CDR1 is MNHEY and CDR2 is SVGAGI in the germline V gene. This CDR3 contains 15 residues. CDR3 in amino acids: CASKRGPQGNYGYTF. In DNA, the CDR3 is TGTGCCAGCAAAAGGGGCCCCCAGGGAAACTATGGCTACACCTTC.

V usage is TRBV20-1 and J usage is TRBJ2-1; the D gene is possibly TRBD2 (5 bases). V shed 8 bases and J shed 8 bases, with 13 bases lying between them. Germline V CDR1 and CDR2: DFQATT, SNEGSKA (reference sequence). The CDR3 covers 11 residues. For the CDR3, the DNA is TGCAGTTTTGGGAGTAGCGATGAGCAGTTCTTC. This translates into CSFGSSDEQFF.

The V and J genes are TRBV9 and TRBJ2-1; D is uncertain. Germline lookup yields CDR1 SGDLS and CDR2 YYNGEE. The CDR3 sequence is 17 residues long. Trimming stripped 4 bases from V and 4 bases from J, with 21 bases between. CDR3 sequence (DNA): TGTGCCAGCAGCCCCCGCTTAGATCGACTGTTGTACAATGAGCAGTTCTTC. Its protein product is CASSPRLDRLLYNEQFF.

This chain joins TRBV19 and TRBJ2-3; TRBD2 aligns across 9 bases. Germline V gene sequence: CDR1 LNHDA, CDR2 SQIVND (reference sequence). The CDR3 totals 15 residues. The junction had 8 bases not matched to a gene; V was cut back by 8 bases and J by 2 bases. CDR3 nucleotides: TGTGCCAGTGGTCTTAGCGGGAGCCTCACAGATACGCAGTATTTT. Its protein is CASGLSGSLTDTQYF.

The chain couples TRBV5-8 to TRBJ2-5, with 7 positions matching TRBD1. In germline, CDR1 is SGHTS, CDR2 YDEGEE. V shed 2 bases, J shed 1 base, and the junction held 11 bases outside the gene matches. The length of the CDR3 is 17 residues. In DNA, the CDR3 is TGTGCCAGCAGCTTCTTTTCAGGGGGATCTACCCAAGAGACCCAGTACTTC. This translates into CASSFFSGGSTQETQYF.

A single count supports this clone. The chain carries TRBV15 and TRBJ1-5; 9 bases line up with TRBD1. This CDR3 is built from 16 residues. The germline V gene encodes CDR1 LNHNV and CDR2 YYDKDF (reference sequence). Trimming at V came to 0 bases and at J to 3 bases, leaving 3 bases not matched to a gene. The CDR3 loop is CATSREGTGINQPQHF. DNA of the CDR3: TGTGCCACCAGCAGAGAAGGGACAGGGATCAATCAGCCCCAGCATTTT.

The rearrangement joins TRBV30 to TRBJ1-4, with D tentatively TRBD1 (5 bases). Trimming shortened V by 0 bases and J by 8 bases, and 16 bases separated the two germline ends. The germline V gene has CDR1 GTSNPN and CDR2 SVGIG (reference sequence). The CDR3 is 15 amino acids. The CDR3 nucleotides read TGTGCCTGGAGTGTACCGGGGGGGGTAGGGGAAAAACTGTTTTTT. It translates to CAWSVPGGVGEKLFF.

This chain joins TRBV15 and TRBJ1-5; D may be TRBD1 (5 bases). The V gene lost 0 bases and the J gene lost 6 bases, with 12 bases spanning the gap. The CDR3 runs 15 residues. Germline CDR1 reads LNHNV; CDR2 reads YYDKDF (reference sequence). This chain's CDR3 is CATSRDLGGSQPQHF. For the CDR3, the DNA is TGTGCCACCAGCAGAGATCTGGGGGGGAGTCAGCCCCAGCATTTT.

V is TRBV30 and J is TRBJ2-7; 9 bases fit TRBD1. Trimming cost V 1 base and J 7 bases; bases outside gene matches: 5. The CDR3 has 13 amino acids. Germline CDR1 GTSNPN, CDR2 SVGIG (reference sequence). In DNA, the CDR3 is TGTGCCTGGAGTGCACAGGGGGCGGATGAGCAGTACTTC. This sequence encodes CAWSAQGADEQYF.

The chain couples TRBV27 to TRBJ1-2, with D perhaps TRBD1 (6 bases). The V end was cut by 6 bases, the J end by 4 bases, with 21 bases between. The germline gives CDR1 MNHEY, CDR2 SMNVEV (reference sequence). The CDR3 is made up of 16 amino acids. As DNA, the CDR3 is TGTGCCAGCAGGCCACACAGGGAGTTGGGCTCCTATGGCTACACCTTC. This gives the protein CASRPHRELGSYGYTF.

This rearrangement joins TRBV4-3 to TRBJ1-2; 10 bases map to TRBD1. After removal of 0 bases from V and 7 bases from J, the junction contained 5 bases not matched to a gene. The V gene's germline CDR1 is LGHNA and CDR2 YSLEER. CDR3 size: 15 residues. In DNA form, the CDR3 reads TGCGCCAGCAGCCAAGAACCGACAGGGGGCTCTGGCTACACCTTC. Translated, it gives CASSQEPTGGSGYTF.

Written as DNA, the CDR3 is TGCAGCGTTCTCCTGGGGGCGAACACTGAAGCTTTCTTT. Translated, it gives CSVLLGANTEAFF. The chain has TRBV29-1 and TRBJ1-1; a possible D gene is TRBD1 (6 bases). There are 13 residues in the CDR3. Trimming shortened V by 5 bases and J by 1 base, and 11 bases separated the two germline ends. Germline values: CDR1 SQVTM, CDR2 ANQGSEA.

This rearrangement joins TRBV5-6 to TRBJ1-4; D remains ambiguous. Germline V CDR1 and CDR2: SGHDT, YYEEEE. Trimming took 5 bases from V and 1 from J, leaving 9 bases between them. CDR3 length: 14 amino acids. The DNA for the CDR3 is TGTGCCAGCAGTGTCCCGGGAACTAATGAAAAACTGTTTTTT. It is translated as CASSVPGTNEKLFF.

A remark on this clone: The same CDR3 arises from other DNA sequences in this sample as well. This chain links TRBV5-1 with TRBJ2-3; no definite D call. Trimming cost V 0 bases and J 4 bases, with 9 bases left between them. The germline CDR1 and CDR2 sequences are SGHRS and YFSETQ. The CDR3 contains 14 residues. The CDR3 reads CASSLGQVPDTQYF. The CDR3 nucleotides read TGCGCCAGCAGCTTGGGTCAAGTACCAGATACGCAGTATTTT.

V and J are TRBV11-2 and TRBJ2-3; D is perhaps TRBD1 or TRBD2 (5 bases each). CDR1 is SGHAT and CDR2 is FQNNGV in the germline V gene. Deletions cut 6 bases from V and 11 bases from J, with 12 bases between. This CDR3 is built from 11 residues. The CDR3 DNA follows: TGTGCCAGCAGTTCAGAGGGGCTGCAGTATTTT. It translates to CASSSEGLQYF.

The V call is TRBV24-1, the J call TRBJ2-3; 9 nucleotides align to TRBD2. Germline trimming cut 4 bases from V and 4 bases from J; bases unmatched to any gene: 2. The germline V gene encodes CDR1 KGHDR and CDR2 SFDVKD. The CDR3 consists of 14 residues. The CDR3 region is CATSEGTSPDTQYF. DNA for the CDR3: TGTGCCACCAGTGAGGGGACTAGCCCAGATACGCAGTATTTT.